The rows below give T cell receptor beta chains drawn from one sample of a study of OX40 agonist ivuxolimab in advanced cancers. Data came from immunoSEQ multiplex PCR; TCRdb stores just in-frame clones and leaves some out. Here the sample spans tens of thousands of clones, around 94% being singletons. Sequenced here: CD4+ or CD8+ T cells sorted from blood, sampled in a trial of the OX40 agonist ivuxolimab. Every receptor here comes from an adult with an advanced solid tumor such as melanoma, head and neck, liver or kidney cancer. Each CDR3 is given without its conserved first and last residue.

j_call v_call cdr3_aa
TRBJ1-2 TRBV27 ASSLAVNYGYT
TRBJ1-1 TRBV6-6 ASSTSGRNTEAF
TRBJ2-7 TRBV11-3 ASSLEHRESYEQY
TRBJ1-3 TRBV10-3 AARPREGSGNTIY
TRBJ1-2 TRBV5-8 ASRGRLNYGYT
TRBJ1-2 TRBV4-3 ASSQDWGLQLGYGYT
TRBJ2-5 TRBV27 ASKPSWPETQY
TRBJ1-1 TRBV11-3 ASSLDGSVNTEAF
TRBJ2-7 TRBV5-1 ASRRGARVGQGLNEQY
TRBJ2-1 TRBV9 ASSARGALDNEQF
TRBJ2-5 TRBV7-6 ASSWDRGGGETQY
TRBJ2-1 TRBV9 ASSVRGGAYNEQF
TRBJ2-1 TRBV7-8 ASSSTVSSYNEQF
TRBJ2-5 TRBV11-3 ASSRRGLQETQY
TRBJ2-1 TRBV7-6 ASSFGPAEQF
TRBJ1-4 TRBV15 ATRPARGSNEKLF
TRBJ1-1 TRBV27 ASSLAGTLNTEAF